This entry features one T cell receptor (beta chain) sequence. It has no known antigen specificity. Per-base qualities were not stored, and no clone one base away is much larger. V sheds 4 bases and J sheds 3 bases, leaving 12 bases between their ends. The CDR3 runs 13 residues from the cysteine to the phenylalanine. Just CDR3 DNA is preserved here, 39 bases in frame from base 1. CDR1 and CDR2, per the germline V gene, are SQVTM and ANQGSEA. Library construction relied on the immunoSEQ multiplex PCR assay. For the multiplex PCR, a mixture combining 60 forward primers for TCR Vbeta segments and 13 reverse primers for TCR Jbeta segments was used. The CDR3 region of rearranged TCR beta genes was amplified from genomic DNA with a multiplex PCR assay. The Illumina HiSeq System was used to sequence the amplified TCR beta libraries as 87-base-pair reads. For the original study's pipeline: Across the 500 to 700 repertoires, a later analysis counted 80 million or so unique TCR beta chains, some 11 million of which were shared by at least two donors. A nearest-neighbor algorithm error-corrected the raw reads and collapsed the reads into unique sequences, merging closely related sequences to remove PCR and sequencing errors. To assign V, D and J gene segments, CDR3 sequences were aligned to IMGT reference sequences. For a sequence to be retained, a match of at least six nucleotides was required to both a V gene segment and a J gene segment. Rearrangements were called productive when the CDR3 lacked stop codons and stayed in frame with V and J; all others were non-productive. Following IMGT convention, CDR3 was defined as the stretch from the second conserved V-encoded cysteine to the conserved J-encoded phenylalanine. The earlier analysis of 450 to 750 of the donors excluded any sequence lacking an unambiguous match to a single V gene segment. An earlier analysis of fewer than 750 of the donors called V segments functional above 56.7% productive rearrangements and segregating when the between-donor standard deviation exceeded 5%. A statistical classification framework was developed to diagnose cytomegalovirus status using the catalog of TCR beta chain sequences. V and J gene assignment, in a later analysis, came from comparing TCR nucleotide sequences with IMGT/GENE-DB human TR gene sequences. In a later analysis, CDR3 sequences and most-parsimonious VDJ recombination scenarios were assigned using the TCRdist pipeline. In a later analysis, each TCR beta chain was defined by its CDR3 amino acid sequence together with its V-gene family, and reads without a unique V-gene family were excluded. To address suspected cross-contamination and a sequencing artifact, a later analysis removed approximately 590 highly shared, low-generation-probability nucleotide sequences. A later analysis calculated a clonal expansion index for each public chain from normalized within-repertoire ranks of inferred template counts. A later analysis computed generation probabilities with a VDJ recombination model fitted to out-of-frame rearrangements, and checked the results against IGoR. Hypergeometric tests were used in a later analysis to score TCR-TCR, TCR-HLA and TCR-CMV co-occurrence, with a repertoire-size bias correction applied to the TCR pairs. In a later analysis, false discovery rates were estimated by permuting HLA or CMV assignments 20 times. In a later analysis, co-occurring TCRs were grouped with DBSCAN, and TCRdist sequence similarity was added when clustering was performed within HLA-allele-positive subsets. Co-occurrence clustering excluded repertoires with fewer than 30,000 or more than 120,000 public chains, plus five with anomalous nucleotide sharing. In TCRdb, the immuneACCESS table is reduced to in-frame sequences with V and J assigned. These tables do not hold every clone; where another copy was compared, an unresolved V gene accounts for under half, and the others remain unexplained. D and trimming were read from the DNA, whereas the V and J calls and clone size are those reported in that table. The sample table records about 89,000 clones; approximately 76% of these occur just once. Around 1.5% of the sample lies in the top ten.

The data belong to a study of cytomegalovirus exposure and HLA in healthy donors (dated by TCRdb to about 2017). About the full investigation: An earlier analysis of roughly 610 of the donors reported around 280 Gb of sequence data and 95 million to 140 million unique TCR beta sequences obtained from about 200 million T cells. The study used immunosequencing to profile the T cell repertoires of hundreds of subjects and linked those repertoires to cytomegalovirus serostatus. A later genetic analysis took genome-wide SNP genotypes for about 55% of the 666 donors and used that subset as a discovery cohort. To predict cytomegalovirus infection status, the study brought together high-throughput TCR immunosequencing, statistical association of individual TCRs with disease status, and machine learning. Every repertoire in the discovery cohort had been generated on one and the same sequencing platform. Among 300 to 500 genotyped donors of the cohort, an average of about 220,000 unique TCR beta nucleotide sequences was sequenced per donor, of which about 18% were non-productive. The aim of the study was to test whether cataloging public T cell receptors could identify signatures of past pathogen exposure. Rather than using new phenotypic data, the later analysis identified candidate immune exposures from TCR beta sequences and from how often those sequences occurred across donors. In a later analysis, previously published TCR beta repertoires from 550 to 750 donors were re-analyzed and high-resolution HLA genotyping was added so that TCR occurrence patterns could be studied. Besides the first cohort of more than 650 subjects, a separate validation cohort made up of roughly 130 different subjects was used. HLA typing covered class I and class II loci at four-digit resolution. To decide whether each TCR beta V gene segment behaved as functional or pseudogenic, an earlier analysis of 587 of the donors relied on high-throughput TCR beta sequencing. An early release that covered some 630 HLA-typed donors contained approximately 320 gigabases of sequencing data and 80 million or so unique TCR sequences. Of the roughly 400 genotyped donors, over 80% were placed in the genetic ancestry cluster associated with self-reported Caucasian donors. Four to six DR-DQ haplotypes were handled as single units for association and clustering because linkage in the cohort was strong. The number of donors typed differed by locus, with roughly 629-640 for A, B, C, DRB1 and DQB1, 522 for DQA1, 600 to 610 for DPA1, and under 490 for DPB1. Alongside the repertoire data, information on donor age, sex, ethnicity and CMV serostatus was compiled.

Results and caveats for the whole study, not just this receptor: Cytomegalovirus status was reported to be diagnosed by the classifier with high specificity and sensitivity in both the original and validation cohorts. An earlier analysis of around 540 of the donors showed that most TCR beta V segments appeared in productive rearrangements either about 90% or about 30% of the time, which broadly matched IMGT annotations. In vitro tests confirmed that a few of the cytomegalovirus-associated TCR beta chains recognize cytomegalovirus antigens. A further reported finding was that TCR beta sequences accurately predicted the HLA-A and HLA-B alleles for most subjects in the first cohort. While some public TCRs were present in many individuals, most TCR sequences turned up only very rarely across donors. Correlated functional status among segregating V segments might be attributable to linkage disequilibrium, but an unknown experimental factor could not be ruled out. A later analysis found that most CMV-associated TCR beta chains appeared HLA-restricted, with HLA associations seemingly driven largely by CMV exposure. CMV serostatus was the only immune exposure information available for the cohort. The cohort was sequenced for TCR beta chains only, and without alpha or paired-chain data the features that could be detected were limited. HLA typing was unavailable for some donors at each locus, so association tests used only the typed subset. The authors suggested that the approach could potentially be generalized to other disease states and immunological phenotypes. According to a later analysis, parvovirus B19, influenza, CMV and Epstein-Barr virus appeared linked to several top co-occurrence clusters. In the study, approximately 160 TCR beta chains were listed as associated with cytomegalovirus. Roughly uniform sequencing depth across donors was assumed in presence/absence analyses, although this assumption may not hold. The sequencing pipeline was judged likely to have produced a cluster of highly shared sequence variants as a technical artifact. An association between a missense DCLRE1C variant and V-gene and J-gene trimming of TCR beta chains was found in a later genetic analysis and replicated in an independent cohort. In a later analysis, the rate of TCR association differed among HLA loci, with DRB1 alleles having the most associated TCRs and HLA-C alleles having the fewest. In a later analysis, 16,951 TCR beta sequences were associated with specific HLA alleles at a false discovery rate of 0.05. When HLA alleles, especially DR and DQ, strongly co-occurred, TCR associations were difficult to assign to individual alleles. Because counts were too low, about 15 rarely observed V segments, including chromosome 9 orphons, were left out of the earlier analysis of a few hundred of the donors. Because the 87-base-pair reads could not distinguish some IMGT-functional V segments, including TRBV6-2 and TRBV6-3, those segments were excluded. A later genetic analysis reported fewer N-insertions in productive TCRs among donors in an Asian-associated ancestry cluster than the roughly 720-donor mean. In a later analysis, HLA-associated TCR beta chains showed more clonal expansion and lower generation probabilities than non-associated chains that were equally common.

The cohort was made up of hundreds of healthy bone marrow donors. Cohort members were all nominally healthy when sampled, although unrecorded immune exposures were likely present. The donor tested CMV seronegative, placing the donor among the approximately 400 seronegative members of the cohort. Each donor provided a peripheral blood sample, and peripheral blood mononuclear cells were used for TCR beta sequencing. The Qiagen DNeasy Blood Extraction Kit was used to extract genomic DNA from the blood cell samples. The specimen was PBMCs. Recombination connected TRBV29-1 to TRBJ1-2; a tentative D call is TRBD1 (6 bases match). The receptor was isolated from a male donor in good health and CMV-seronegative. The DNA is TGCAGCGTTGGGGGGACATCCGACTATGGCTACACCTTC. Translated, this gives CSVGGTSDYGYTF.